What follows are 15 T cell receptor beta chains derived from one specimen sequenced in a study of T-cell memory formation after mild COVID-19. MiXCR, applied by TCRdb to the 5' RACE reads, yields one record per CDR3 protein. This sample has about 190,000 distinct CDR3 sequences, with approximately 20% found just once. Sequenced input: PBMCs or a T cell subset sorted from them (not recorded which). These receptors came from an adult woman who had mild COVID-19 (a few samples of this study predate the infection). Cell type and time point are not known.

This clonotype was counted between two and nine times. The CDR3 spells CASSVSGQGSSPLHF. The DNA of the CDR3 is TGTGCCAGCAGCGTATCGGGACAGGGGAGTTCACCCCTCCACTTT. This chain connects TRBV9 to TRBJ1-6, with TRBD1 identical over 10 bases. This CDR3 contains 15 residues. In germline, CDR1 is SGDLS, CDR2 YYNGEE. V lost 1 base, J lost 9 bases, and 4 bases stayed unmatched.

CDR3 sequence reads: CASSLAEARDLRGTQYF. For the CDR3, the DNA is TGCGCCAGCAGCTTGGCAGAGGCCCGGGATCTTCGGGGTACGCAGTATTTT. The V and J genes are TRBV5-1 and TRBJ2-3; tentatively, D is TRBD2 (5 bases). Germline-derived CDR1 and CDR2 are SGHRS and YFSETQ. The CDR3 sequence is 17 residues long. V was pared by 0 bases and J by 8 bases, with 22 bases between.

This chain connects TRBV7-8 to TRBJ1-3; D remains unclear. From germline, CDR1 is SGHVS and CDR2 FQNEAQ. Trimming shortened V by 5 bases and J by 0 bases, and 17 bases separated the two germline ends. The CDR3 runs to 17 residues. DNA for the CDR3: TGTGCCAGCAGCCCAACCCGACTCCGCCGCTCTGGAAACACCATATATTTT. It yields the protein CASSPTRLRRSGNTIYF.

This clonotype was observed a handful of times. The V gene is TRBV5-1, the J gene TRBJ2-3, with D possibly being TRBD2 (5 bases). This CDR3 has 13 amino acids. Trimming removed 6 bases from V and 5 bases from J, with 13 bases in between. The germline V gene encodes CDR1 SGHRS and CDR2 YFSETQ. The CDR3 DNA reads as TGCGCCAGCAACGGAGGCCATGGAGATACGCAGTATTTT. This gives the protein CASNGGHGDTQYF.

V and J are TRBV6-2 or TRBV6-3 and TRBJ2-3, with 9 bases that match TRBD2. Germline V CDR1 and CDR2: MNHEY, SVGEGT. V was pared by 7 bases and J by 4 bases, with 9 bases of the junction left unmatched. The CDR3 consists of 15 residues. CDR3 region: CASTSSGNGPDTQYF. DNA for the CDR3: TGTGCCAGCACCTCTAGCGGGAACGGCCCAGATACGCAGTATTTT.

The chain recombines TRBV15 with TRBJ2-7, with 7 nucleotides matching TRBD1. The CDR3 loop spans 14 amino acids. The ends lost 4 bases at V and 2 bases at J; junction bases unmatched: 5. CDR1 and CDR2 (germline): LNHNV, YYDKDF (reference sequence). The CDR3 bases are TGTGCCACCAGCACCGGGGACAGCCCCTACGAGCAGTACTTC. It translates to CATSTGDSPYEQYF.

This clonotype occurred a few times. The chain uses TRBV29-1 and TRBJ2-7; TRBD1 agrees at 8 bases. The junction had 1 base not matched to a gene; V was cut back by 3 bases and J by 0 bases. CDR1 and CDR2 from the germline V gene are SQVTM and ANQGSEA. The CDR3 is 13 amino acids. The CDR3 DNA follows: TGCAGCGTTGAGGGACAGGCCTCCTACGAGCAGTACTTC. Its translation: CSVEGQASYEQYF.

To note about this clonotype: This sequence may be a read error, since a much larger clone differs from it by one base. V and J are TRBV7-9 and TRBJ2-7; TRBD1 aligns across 9 bases. This CDR3 has 16 residues. Germline-derived CDR1 and CDR2 are SEHNR and FQNEAQ (reference sequence). V trimming: 3 bases; J trimming: 2 bases; junction bases outside the gene matches: 8. CDR3 coding DNA: TGTGCCAGCAGCTTCGGGGGGACAGGGAGGACCTACGAGCAGTACTTC. Residues: CASSFGGTGRTYEQYF.

This clonotype was seen only a few times. This sequence joins TRBV25-1 and TRBJ2-1, with 12 bases aligning to TRBD2. The CDR3 is made up of 18 amino acids. Germline V gives CDR1 MGHDK, CDR2 SYGVNS. V lost 5 bases to trimming and J lost 3 bases; unmatched junction nucleotides: 11. The CDR3: CASSRRLAGEAGYNEQFF. CDR3 nucleotide sequence: TGTGCCAGCAGTCGTCGACTAGCGGGAGAGGCGGGCTACAATGAGCAGTTCTTC. Using reference TRBV25-1 and TRBJ2-1 for the parts outside the CDR3, the full variable domain is EADIYQTPRYLVIGTGKKITLECSQTMGHDKMYWYQQDPGMELHLIHYSYGVNSTEKGDLSSESTVSRIRTEHFPLTLESARPSHTSQYLCASSRRLAGEAGYNEQFFGPGTRLTVL.

This clonotype has more than one count but fewer than ten. The CDR3 nucleotides read TGTGCCAGCAGCCAAATGGGCGGGAGTGGGACTGAGCAGTTCTTC. Amino acid sequence: CASSQMGGSGTEQFF. The chain couples TRBV14 to TRBJ2-1, with 7 bases lining up with TRBD2. The germline gives CDR1 SGHDN, CDR2 FVKESK. The V gene end was trimmed by 2 bases and the J gene end by 9 bases; junction bases not matched to a gene: 10. The CDR3 runs to 15 residues.

The rearrangement links TRBV19 to TRBJ1-2, with D perhaps matching TRBD1 (6 bases). Germline values: CDR1 LNHDA, CDR2 SQIVND (reference sequence). Trimming removed 6 bases from V and 2 bases from J, with 16 bases in between. The CDR3 is 15 residues long. The CDR3 bases are TGTGCCAGTAGCCTCCAGAGGACAGAAAACTATGGCTACACCTTC. This gives the protein CASSLQRTENYGYTF. Drawing the rest from reference TRBV19 and TRBJ1-2, the complete variable domain is DGGITQSPKYLFRKEGQNVTLSCEQNLNHDAMYWYRQDPGQGLRLIYYSQIVNDFQKGDIAEGYSVSREKKESFPLTVTSAQKNPTAFYLCASSLQRTENYGYTFGSGTRLTVV.

This chain uses TRBV12-3 or TRBV12-4 with TRBJ1-6; 7 nucleotides match TRBD1. V lost 6 bases, J lost 7 bases, and 3 bases stayed unmatched. CDR3 size: 13 residues. The CDR3 spells CASRTGENSPLHF. The CDR3 DNA reads TGTGCCAGCAGAACAGGGGAAAATTCACCCCTCCACTTT.

The chain combines TRBV7-3 with TRBJ2-1, with 11 bases lining up with TRBD2. Germline V CDR1 and CDR2: SGHTA, FQGTGA. The V gene end was trimmed by 1 base and the J gene end by 8 bases; junction bases not matched to a gene: 4. This CDR3 is 15 amino acids long. For the CDR3, the DNA is TGTGCCAGCAGCTTAATGCTAGCGGGAGGCCATGAGCAGTTCTTC. This encodes CASSLMLAGGHEQFF.

This clonotype was seen once. This sequence joins TRBV12-3 or TRBV12-4 and TRBJ1-6; D may be TRBD1 (6 bases). This CDR3 spans 14 amino acids. V was pared by 2 bases and J by 8 bases, with 10 bases between. This CDR3 is CASSLQGPHSPLHF. In DNA, the CDR3 is TGTGCCAGCAGTTTACAGGGGCCCCATTCACCCCTCCACTTT.

In its sample, this clonotype was seen many times. The gene calls are TRBV18 and TRBJ2-5; D is ambiguous. The CDR3 loop spans 15 amino acids. The V end lost 3 bases, the J end lost 4 bases, and 15 bases lay between the germline ends. In germline, CDR1 is KGHSH, CDR2 LQKENI. CDR3 nucleotides: TGTGCCAGCTCACCTCCGACCCGAAGTCGAGAGACCCAGTACTTC. Protein: CASSPPTRSRETQYF.